The clone carrying this TCR beta chain was counted a few times. This CDR3 region has 14 residues. Germline V gene sequence: CDR1 SGHVS, CDR2 FNYEAQ. The germline V and J ends were trimmed by 6 bases and 1 base, with 9 bases remaining between them. Assay: immunoSEQ multiplex PCR; the TCRdb copy retains only in-frame clones and omits some. The table shows about 120,000 clones, with around 68% occurring only once. This entry belongs to a study of shared clonotypes between healthy human individuals. CD8 memory merged CD45RO+ with CCR7-negative CD45RA+ TemRA cells. The J gene is TRBJ2-2, the V gene TRBV7-6; TRBD2 is a possible D gene (6 bases). The sequence was obtained from a woman in her 30s in good health. The source material was memory CD8+ T cells sorted from blood. The subset: CD45RO+ cells pooled with CCR7-negative TemRA cells. CDR3 DNA: TGTGCCAGCAGTCTTAGCGGGAACACCGGGGAGCTGTTTTTT. Translated, it gives CASSLSGNTGELFF.